The clone carrying this T cell receptor (beta chain) was seen only once. This CDR3 comprises 13 residues. RNA amounts of 0.5 to 1 ug underwent reverse transcription with random hexamers. Amplification of TCR beta CDR3 spanned 54 Vbeta and 13 Jbeta via immunoSEQ multiplex PCR. TCRdb called the immunoSEQ multiplex PCR reads again in MiXCR, with one record for every CDR3 protein. This sample carries about 130,000 distinct CDR3 sequences, 90% to 95% of them seen once, and the ten largest clones take about 0.19%. The data were taken from a study of CD8 T cells in Susac syndrome. Sequencing targeted TCR beta in T cells from blood (CD8+ and CD4+).

The sequence was obtained from a human donor with Susac syndrome. The material sequenced was CD8+ T cells from PBMCs. The rearrangement joins TRBV1 to TRBJ2-7; TRBD2, the table's D call, lacks a check against the DNA. TRBV1 is an annotated pseudogene. The CDR3 bases are TGCACCAGCAGCCAGGGGAGGAGCGGCGAGCAGTACTTC. Its protein is CTSSQGRSGEQYF.